The clone carrying this T cell receptor beta chain was recorded a few times. The target antigen is unknown. Other nucleotide sequences in the sample specify the same CDR3. This specimen belongs to a study of shared clonotypes between healthy human individuals. Only in-frame clones appear in the TCRdb table, and some are missing; sequencing was by immunoSEQ multiplex PCR. The data hold 2 million to 3 million clones, with 90% to 95% observed a single time. Study-level results: Donor scarcity curtailed the genetic and exposure-history diversity represented herein. Depth was large, yet rarefaction showed that sorted-subset sequencing was incomplete. Memory subsets generally showed lower estimated richness than naive subsets.

All participating donors were Caucasian adults from Nashville, Tennessee. This CDR3 is built from 13 residues. Germline CDR1 is KGHSH and CDR2 is LQKENI. Trimming stripped 3 bases from V and 0 bases from J, with 3 bases between. Sequencing used naive CD4+ T cells from PBMCs. Noted subset: CD45RA+ positively selected. The source of this sequence is a young man in good health. Some clones in this sample may be carry-over from other donors' samples. The chain carries TRBV18 and TRBJ1-5; D uncertain. CDR3 region: CASSPYSNQPQHF. In nucleotides, the CDR3 is TGTGCCAGCTCACCTTATAGCAATCAGCCCCAGCATTTT.